The 31 T cell receptor beta chains in this list originate from one sample, sequenced in a study of graft-versus-host responses after intestinal transplantation. Produced via immunoSEQ multiplex PCR; TCRdb's table is partial and in-frame only. The sample lists some 44,000 clones, approximately 94% seen once, with roughly 1.5% in the top ten. Here the sequenced sample was PBMCs, taken approximately 340 days after intestinal transplant. These receptor sequences come from a human patient who received an intestinal transplant, so some T cells may come from the graft donor.

The V gene is TRBV15, the J gene TRBJ2-7; perhaps D is TRBD1 or TRBD2 (5 bases each). CDR3 length: 16 residues. CDR1 is LNHNV, CDR2 YYDKDF, per germline (reference sequence). Trimming removed 4 bases from V and 1 base from J, with 17 bases in between. CDR3 in amino acids: CATSTILVEGSYEQYF. CDR3 bases: TGTGCCACCAGCACTATCCTGGTCGAGGGGTCCTACGAGCAGTACTTC.

The chain couples TRBV7-3 to TRBJ2-1, with 11 bases identical to TRBD2. The CDR3 has 16 amino acids. Germline CDR1 is SGHTA and CDR2 is FQGTGA. The junction had 10 bases not matched to a gene; V was cut back by 5 bases and J by 7 bases. The CDR3 nucleotides read TGTGCCAGCAGCCCGAAAACTAGCGGGAGAGGAAATGAGCAGTTCTTC. Its translation: CASSPKTSGRGNEQFF.

As concerns this clone: Additional DNA sequences in this sample encode the identical CDR3. The rearrangement joins TRBV11-2 to TRBJ2-5; D is unresolved. The CDR3 extends over 13 amino acids. The germline V gene encodes CDR1 SGHAT and CDR2 FQNNGV. V was shortened by 0 bases and J by 5 bases, with 7 bases between the two germline ends. For the CDR3, the DNA is TGTGCCAGCAGCTTAGATCGGCGGGAGACCCAGTACTTC. It yields the protein CASSLDRRETQYF.

This clone was observed a single time. The chain combines TRBV6-6 with TRBJ2-1; D is ambiguous. Germline V gene data show CDR1 as MNHNY and CDR2 as SVGAGI (reference sequence). The CDR3 has 16 residues. The V gene lost 0 bases and the J gene lost 1 base, with 10 bases spanning the gap. The CDR3 DNA sequence: TGTGCCAGCAGTTACTCCATCGAAGTATCCTACAATGAGCAGTTCTTC. This sequence encodes CASSYSIEVSYNEQFF.

J is TRBJ1-1 and V is TRBV29-1; D ambiguous. Trimming shortened V by 3 bases and J by 9 bases, and 8 bases separated the two germline ends. Germline V lookup: CDR1 SQVTM, CDR2 ANQGSEA. CDR3 length equals 10 residues. The CDR3 loop is CSVDETQAFF. The CDR3 region has the DNA TGCAGCGTTGACGAGACTCAAGCTTTCTTT.

V gene TRBV6-4 combines with J gene TRBJ2-3; the D gene is possibly TRBD2 (6 bases). Deletions cut 6 bases from V and 1 base from J, with 8 bases between. This CDR3 region has 13 residues. Germline values: CDR1 MRHNA, CDR2 SNTAGT. The CDR3 protein is CASRRDGTDTQYF. CDR3 DNA sequence: TGTGCCAGCAGGCGGGACGGCACAGATACGCAGTATTTT.

The chain has TRBV9 and TRBJ2-3; D is uncertain. V lost 0 bases, J lost 3 bases, and 11 bases lay in between. Germline CDR1 SGDLS, CDR2 YYNGEE. The CDR3 has 15 residues. DNA of the CDR3: TGTGCCAGCAGCGTAGGTTCGAGTGGGACAGATACGCAGTATTTT. Its translation: CASSVGSSGTDTQYF. The whole variable domain, filled in from reference TRBV9 and TRBJ2-3, reads DSGVTQTPKHLITATGQRVTLRCSPRSGDLSVYWYQQSLDQGLQFLIQYYNGEERAKGNILERFSAQQFPDLHSELNLSSLELGDSALYFCASSVGSSGTDTQYFGPGTRLTVL.

This chain uses TRBV2 with TRBJ2-7; 9 bases align to TRBD1. Germline CDR1 and CDR2: SNHLY and FYNNEI. V lost 4 bases and J lost 2; bases outside the gene matches: 6. The CDR3 is 15 amino acids. The CDR3 spells CASSVEGQGTYEQYF. The DNA for the CDR3 is TGTGCCAGCAGTGTGGAAGGACAGGGGACCTACGAGCAGTACTTC.

This clone was recorded once. The chain recombines TRBV5-6 with TRBJ1-2, with a possible D match to TRBD1 (5 bases). The CDR3 loop spans 14 amino acids. Trimming took off 0 bases at V and 8 bases at J, with 14 bases between the two ends. The V gene's germline CDR1 is SGHDT and CDR2 YYEEEE. The CDR3 sequence is CASSLGRASEGYTF. Written as DNA, the CDR3 is TGTGCCAGCAGCTTGGGCAGGGCGAGTGAGGGCTACACCTTC.

This chain joins TRBV9 and TRBJ2-7; possibly TRBD2 for D (6 bases). Germline CDR1 and CDR2: SGDLS and YYNGEE. This CDR3 contains 16 residues. V lost 3 bases and J lost 0, with 16 bases in between. CDR3 residues: CASSARDSQSSYEQYF. The CDR3 nucleotides read TGTGCCAGCAGCGCCCGGGACTCTCAAAGCTCCTACGAGCAGTACTTC.

The chain couples TRBV5-1 to TRBJ1-6; TRBD1 might be the D (5 bases). CDR3 length: 14 amino acids. The germline V and J ends were trimmed by 1 base and 9 bases, with 11 bases remaining between them. The germline V gene encodes CDR1 SGHRS and CDR2 YFSETQ. The DNA for the CDR3 is TGCGCCAGCAGCTTGCCCAGGGAGGCTTCACCCCTCCACTTT. This translates into CASSLPREASPLHF. The complete variable domain, with remaining parts taken from reference TRBV5-1 and TRBJ1-6, reads KAGVTQTPRYLIKTRGQQVTLSCSPISGHRSVSWYQQTPGQGLQFLFEYFSETQRNKGNFPGRFSGRQFSNSRSEMNVSTLELGDSALYLCASSLPREASPLHFGNGTRLTVT.

The CDR3 nucleotides are TGTGCCAGCAGCGCCCGCAGGGAGGATACGCAGTATTTT. Translated, it gives CASSARREDTQYF. The rearrangement joins TRBV9 to TRBJ2-3; D may match TRBD1 or TRBD2 (5 bases each). This CDR3 has 13 residues. Germline CDR1 reads SGDLS; CDR2 reads YYNGEE. Deletions cut 3 bases from V and 6 bases from J, with 11 bases between.

The chain couples TRBV5-1 to TRBJ2-7; 9 bases are shared with TRBD2. The junction had 5 bases not matched to a gene; V was cut back by 7 bases and J by 3 bases. CDR1 is SGHRS, CDR2 YFSETQ, per germline. This CDR3 is built from 13 residues. CDR3 sequence reads: CASRAGGIYEQYF. DNA of the CDR3: TGCGCCAGCCGTGCGGGGGGGATCTACGAGCAGTACTTC.

V is TRBV7-9 and J is TRBJ2-5; 9 bases are a match to TRBD1. The CDR3 extends over 17 amino acids. V shed 1 base, J shed 3 bases, and the junction held 9 bases outside the gene matches. The germline V gene has CDR1 SEHNR and CDR2 FQNEAQ (reference sequence). The CDR3 coding sequence is TGTGCCAGCAGCTTAGTCTGGGACAGGGCACTAAAAGAGACCCAGTACTTC. This encodes CASSLVWDRALKETQYF.

The chain links TRBV7-9 to TRBJ2-7; 9 bases fit TRBD2. This CDR3 region has 17 residues. Germline CDR1 reads SEHNR; CDR2 reads FQNEAQ (reference sequence). V trimming: 1 base; J trimming: 4 bases; junction bases outside the gene matches: 11. The CDR3 region has the DNA TGTGCCAGCAGCTTAGTGGGTAGCGGGAGACCCGAGTACGAGCAGTACTTC. The encoded protein is CASSLVGSGRPEYEQYF.

The gene calls are TRBV7-2 and TRBJ2-3; D is perhaps TRBD2 (6 bases). V dropped 4 bases and J dropped 0 bases, with 11 bases sitting between them. Germline CDR1 SGHTA, CDR2 FQGNSA. The CDR3 has 15 amino acids. CDR3 bases: TGTGCCAGCAGCTGGCTAGCGTATAGCACAGATACGCAGTATTTT. It encodes CASSWLAYSTDTQYF.

The V gene is TRBV27, the J gene TRBJ2-7, with D tentatively TRBD2 (5 bases). This CDR3 has 14 residues. The V end was cut by 1 base, the J end by 2 bases, with 9 bases between. Germline values: CDR1 MNHEY, CDR2 SMNVEV (reference sequence). The CDR3 DNA is TGTGCCAGCAGTTTATTCTTCGGGACCTACGAGCAGTACTTC. Encoded protein: CASSLFFGTYEQYF.

The chain links TRBV2 to TRBJ1-5; D remains ambiguous. Per germline, CDR1 SNHLY and CDR2 FYNNEI. The CDR3 consists of 13 residues. V shed 6 bases and J shed 2 bases, with 8 bases lying between them. The CDR3 is CASRAMGNQPQHF. The CDR3 DNA follows: TGTGCCAGCAGGGCGATGGGCAATCAGCCCCAGCATTTT.

This rearrangement joins TRBV29-1 to TRBJ1-5, with TRBD1 matching over 9 bases. With V trimmed by 6 bases and J by 2 bases, 8 bases remained unmatched. CDR1 and CDR2 (germline): SQVTM, ANQGSEA. The CDR3 length is 15 residues. CDR3: CSVTTGGRGNQPQHF. CDR3 nucleotides: TGCAGCGTGACGACAGGGGGTCGGGGCAATCAGCCCCAGCATTTT. Full variable domain (missing parts from reference TRBV29-1 and TRBJ1-5): SAVISQKPSRDICQRGTSLTIQCQVDSQVTMMFWYRQQPGQSLTLIATANQGSEATYESGFVIDKFPISRPNLTFSTLTVSNMSPEDSSIYLCSVTTGGRGNQPQHFGDGTRLSIL.

The V gene is TRBV7-9, the J gene TRBJ2-3; perhaps D is TRBD1 or TRBD2 (5 bases each). V dropped 4 bases and J dropped 8 bases, with 22 bases sitting between them. The CDR3 extends over 16 amino acids. Germline assignment: CDR1 SEHNR and CDR2 FQNEAQ (reference sequence). This CDR3 is CASSSPYRDPKGTQYF. Written as DNA, the CDR3 is TGTGCCAGCAGCTCTCCCTACCGGGACCCAAAGGGTACGCAGTATTTT. Drawing the rest from reference TRBV7-9 and TRBJ2-3, the complete variable domain is DTGVSQNPRHKITKRGQNVTFRCDPISEHNRLYWYRQTLGQGPEFLTYFQNEAQLEKSRLLSDRFSAERPKGSFSTLEIQRTEQGDSAMYLCASSSPYRDPKGTQYFGPGTRLTVL.

The rearrangement links TRBV6-1 to TRBJ1-5, with a tentative D call TRBD1 (6 bases). CDR1 is MNHNS and CDR2 is SASEGT in the germline V gene. Trimming cost V 8 bases and J 4 bases, with 12 bases left between them. The CDR3 runs to 13 residues. CDR3 region: CASAGTQNQPQHF. The CDR3 DNA follows: TGTGCCAGCGCCGGGACACAGAATCAGCCCCAGCATTTT.

V gene TRBV7-9 combines with J gene TRBJ2-6, with D possibly TRBD2 on 5 matching bases. CDR3 length: 18 residues. The ends were cut back, 1 base at V and 6 bases at J, with 19 bases in the middle. Germline V CDR1 and CDR2: SEHNR, FQNEAQ (reference sequence). The CDR3 spells CASSLGLGGGPVANVLTF. DNA of the CDR3: TGTGCCAGCAGCTTAGGGTTAGGAGGCGGGCCTGTGGCCAACGTCCTGACTTTC.

The chain couples TRBV6-6 to TRBJ2-7; 9 bases agree with TRBD1. The CDR3 is 16 amino acids. After removal of 2 bases from V and 2 bases from J, the junction contained 7 bases not matched to a gene. From germline, CDR1 is MNHNY and CDR2 SVGAGI (reference sequence). The CDR3 DNA follows: TGTGCCAGCAGTTACGGGGACAGGGACCTGACCTACGAGCAGTACTTC. Translating it yields CASSYGDRDLTYEQYF.

This clone was seen a single time. This sequence joins TRBV25-1 and TRBJ2-7; no clear D gene. V was shortened by 2 bases and J by 5 bases, with 4 bases between the two germline ends. The CDR3 consists of 11 residues. Germline assignment: CDR1 MGHDK and CDR2 SYGVNS. CDR3 nucleotides: TGTGCCAGCAGTGAAAGACACGAGCAGTACTTC. Its translation: CASSERHEQYF.

The gene calls are TRBV2 and TRBJ2-1; D unclear. Germline V gives CDR1 SNHLY, CDR2 FYNNEI. This CDR3 region has 12 residues. V gave up 0 bases and J gave up 8 bases, with 5 bases separating them. The CDR3 nucleotides are TGTGCCAGCAGTGAAGCGGGCGATGAGCAGTTCTTC. It specifies CASSEAGDEQFF.

J is TRBJ1-5 and V is TRBV6-1; D is uncertain. V was cut by 7 bases and J by 0 bases, with 13 bases left in between. The CDR3 extends over 15 amino acids. Germline CDR1 is MNHNS and CDR2 is SASEGT. CDR3 sequence reads: CASTTQSNSNQPQHF. CDR3 nucleotide sequence: TGTGCCAGCACTACACAGAGTAATAGCAATCAGCCCCAGCATTTT.

The gene calls are TRBV15 and TRBJ2-1, with a weak D call TRBD2 (6 bases). Germline CDR1 reads LNHNV; CDR2 reads YYDKDF (reference sequence). Trimming pared 1 base from V and 2 bases from J, leaving 9 bases between. CDR3 length: 15 amino acids. The CDR3 protein is CATSRVRGPYNEQFF. CDR3 bases: TGTGCCACCAGCAGAGTGCGGGGACCCTACAATGAGCAGTTCTTC. The complete variable domain, with remaining parts taken from reference TRBV15 and TRBJ2-1, reads DAMVIQNPRYQVTQFGKPVTLSCSQTLNHNVMYWYQQKSSQAPKLLFHYYDKDFNNEADTPDNFQSRRPNTSFCFLDIRSPGLGDTAMYLCATSRVRGPYNEQFFGPGTRLTVL.

The chain is built from TRBV6-5 and TRBJ2-7; D is unclear. The CDR3 totals 13 residues. Trimming cost V 5 bases and J 3 bases, with 11 bases left between them. Germline values: CDR1 MNHEY, CDR2 SVGAGI. The CDR3 loop reads CASSPTQSYEQYF. DNA for the CDR3: TGTGCCAGCAGTCCGACACAGAGCTACGAGCAGTACTTC.

The chain combines TRBV5-1 with TRBJ2-5, with 8 bases fitting TRBD1. CDR1 and CDR2 (germline): SGHRS, YFSETQ. V trimming: 0 bases; J trimming: 2 bases; junction bases outside the gene matches: 6. CDR3 size: 16 residues. The CDR3 DNA follows: TGCGCCAGCAGCTTGGGTTACACAGGGGGGCAAGAGACCCAGTACTTC. This gives the protein CASSLGYTGGQETQYF. The full variable domain, rest sourced from reference TRBV5-1 and TRBJ2-5, is KAGVTQTPRYLIKTRGQQVTLSCSPISGHRSVSWYQQTPGQGLQFLFEYFSETQRNKGNFPGRFSGRQFSNSRSEMNVSTLELGDSALYLCASSLGYTGGQETQYFGPGTRLLVL.

V is TRBV13 and J is TRBJ2-3; TRBD2 matches 7 bases. Germline V gene lookup returns CDR1 PRHDT and CDR2 FYEKMQ (reference sequence). This CDR3 contains 17 residues. After removal of 5 bases from V and 0 bases from J, the junction contained 11 bases not matched to a gene. The chain's CDR3 is CASSPPAAGVSTDTQYF. In DNA form, the CDR3 reads TGTGCCAGCAGCCCCCCGGCGGCGGGGGTTAGCACAGATACGCAGTATTTT.

J is TRBJ1-4 and V is TRBV29-1; 10 bases are a match to TRBD1. In germline, CDR1 is SQVTM, CDR2 ANQGSEA. The CDR3 contains 14 residues. V lost 6 bases, J lost 5 bases, and 6 bases stayed unmatched. The chain's CDR3 is CSVTPGQGNEKLFF. In DNA form, the CDR3 reads TGCAGCGTCACACCGGGACAGGGGAATGAAAAACTGTTTTTT.